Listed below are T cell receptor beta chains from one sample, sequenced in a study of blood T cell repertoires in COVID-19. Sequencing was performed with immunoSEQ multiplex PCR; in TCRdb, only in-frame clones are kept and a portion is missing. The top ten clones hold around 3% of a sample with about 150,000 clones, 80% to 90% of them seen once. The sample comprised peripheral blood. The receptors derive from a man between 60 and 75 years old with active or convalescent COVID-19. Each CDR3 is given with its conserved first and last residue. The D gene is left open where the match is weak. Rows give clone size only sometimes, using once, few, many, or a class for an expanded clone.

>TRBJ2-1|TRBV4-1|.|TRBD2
TGCGCCAGCAGCCAAGATAGGAGCGGGACCTACAATGAGCAGTTCTTC
CASSQDRSGTYNEQFF
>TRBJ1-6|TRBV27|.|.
TGTGCCAGCAGTGTAGACACAGAATACCCCCTCCACTTT
CASSVDTEYPLHF
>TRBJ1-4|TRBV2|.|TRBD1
TGTGCCAGCAGCGGGGACAGACCAAATGAAAAACTGTTTTTT
CASSGDRPNEKLFF
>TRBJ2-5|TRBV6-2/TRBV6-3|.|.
TGTGCCAGCAGTTACTCCGGGAACGAAGAGACCCAGTACTTC
CASSYSGNEETQYF
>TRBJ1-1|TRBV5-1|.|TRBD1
TGCGCCAGCAGCTTGGCAAGACAGGGCGGCGTTGTGAACACTGAAGCTTTCTTT
CASSLARQGGVVNTEAFF
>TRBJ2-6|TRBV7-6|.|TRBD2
TGTGCCAGCAGCTTAGAGGCTAGCGGGAGGTTCGGCGGTGGGGCCAACGTCCTGACTTTC
CASSLEASGRFGGGANVLTF
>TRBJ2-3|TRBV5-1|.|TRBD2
TGCGCCAGCAGCTCCCGCAGGGGAAGCGGGGGGGGAAATACGCAGTATTTT
CASSSRRGSGGGNTQYF
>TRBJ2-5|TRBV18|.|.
TGTGCCAGCTCTCGAACCAGGGGTACAGAGACCCAGTACTTC
CASSRTRGTETQYF
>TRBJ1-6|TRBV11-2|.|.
TGTGCCAGCAGCTTACAGGTTTATAATTCACCCCTCCACTTT
CASSLQVYNSPLHF
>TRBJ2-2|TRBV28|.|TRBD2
TGTGCCAGCAGACTAAAAGTGGGACTAGCCCCCACCGGGGAGCTGTTTTTT
CASRLKVGLAPTGELFF
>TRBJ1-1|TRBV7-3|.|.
TGTGCCAGCGGTAGGGGCAGAACTGAAGCTTTCTTT
CASGRGRTEAFF
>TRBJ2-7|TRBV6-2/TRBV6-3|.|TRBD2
TGTGCCAGCAGCCGTAGCGGGAGAAAAAACGAGCAGTACTTC
CASSRSGRKNEQYF
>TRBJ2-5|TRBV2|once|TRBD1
TGTGCCAGCAGTCCTCGGACAGGGGGCCAAGAGACCCAGTACTTC
CASSPRTGGQETQYF
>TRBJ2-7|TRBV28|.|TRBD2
TGTGCCAGCAGTTTGTCCGGGCGGGAGGGACGCGAGCAGTACTTC
CASSLSGREGREQYF
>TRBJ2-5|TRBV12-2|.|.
TGTGCAAGTCGCTTAGACTCTTCCGGACAGGGCCCGTACCAAGAGACCCAGTACTTC
CASRLDSSGQGPYQETQYF
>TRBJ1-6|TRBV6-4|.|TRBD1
TGTGCCAGCAGTGAACAAACGACCGGGACAGGGTCACCCCTCCACTTT
CASSEQTTGTGSPLHF
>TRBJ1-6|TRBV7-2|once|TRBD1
TGTGCCAGCAGCTTAATCCCAGGGGGCGCGCATTCACCCCTCCACTTT
CASSLIPGGAHSPLHF
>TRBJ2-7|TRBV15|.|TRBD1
TGTGCCACCAGAACCGGGACAGGGGTCGGCGAGCAGTACTTC
CATRTGTGVGEQYF
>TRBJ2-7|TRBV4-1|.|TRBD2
TGCGCCAGCAGCCAAGAGCCTGGACTAGCGGAGTCCTACGAGCAGTACTTC
CASSQEPGLAESYEQYF
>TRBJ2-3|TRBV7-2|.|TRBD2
TGTGCCAGCAGCAATAGCGGGAGGTACGGAGATACGCAGTATTTT
CASSNSGRYGDTQYF
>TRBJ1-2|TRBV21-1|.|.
TGTGCCAGCAGCGCAAAAGGGGGCCCCCCTAACTATGGCTACACCTTC
CASSAKGGPPNYGYTF
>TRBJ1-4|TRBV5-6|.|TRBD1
TGTGCCAGCAGCTTTTGGCAGGGGGCAAATGAAAAACTGTTTTTT
CASSFWQGANEKLFF
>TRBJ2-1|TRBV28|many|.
TGTGCCAGCAGTTTATCCGGTGAGCAGTTCTTC
CASSLSGEQFF
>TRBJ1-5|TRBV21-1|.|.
TGTGCCAGCAGCAAAGTTAGATTATATCGTCAGCCCCAGCATTTT
CASSKVRLYRQPQHF
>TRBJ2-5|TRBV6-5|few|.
TGTGCCAGCAGGTCGCCCCAGGGCCCGCAAGAGACCCAGTACTTC
CASRSPQGPQETQYF
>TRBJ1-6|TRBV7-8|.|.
TGTGCCAGCAGCTCGACGCTCGCGGCCCTCCACTTT
CASSSTLAALHF
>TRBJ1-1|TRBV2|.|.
TGTGCCAGCAGGAACCCCTCTTCTTCCACAGCGAACACTGAAGCTTTCTTT
CASRNPSSSTANTEAFF
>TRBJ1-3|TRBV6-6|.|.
TGTGCCAGCAGTTACTCGTCACCGGGGACTGGAAACACCATATATTTT
CASSYSSPGTGNTIYF
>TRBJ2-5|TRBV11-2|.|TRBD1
TGTGCCAGCAGCTTATTACAGGGGGCCGGTCCGGAGACCCAGTACTTC
CASSLLQGAGPETQYF
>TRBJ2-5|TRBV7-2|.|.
TGTGCCAGCTTCCAAGGGGGGGCCGGAGAGACCCAGTACTTC
CASFQGGAGETQYF
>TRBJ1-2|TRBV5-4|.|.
TGTGCCAGCAGCTTGGCAGACAGAAACTATGGCTACACCTTC
CASSLADRNYGYTF
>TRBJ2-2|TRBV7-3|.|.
TGTGCCAGCGGTTCGGGGGGCGCGAACACCGGGGAGCTGTTTTTT
CASGSGGANTGELFF
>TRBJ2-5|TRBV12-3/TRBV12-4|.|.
TGTGCCAGCTCTTCGGGGCAAGAGACCCAGTACTTC
CASSSGQETQYF
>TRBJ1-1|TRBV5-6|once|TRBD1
TGTGCCAGCAGCTTGCCATGGGGACAGGGGACTGAAGCTTTCTTT
CASSLPWGQGTEAFF
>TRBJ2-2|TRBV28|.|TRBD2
TGTGCCAGCACTGAACTAGCGGGAGCGAGGACCGGGGAGCTGTTTTTT
CASTELAGARTGELFF
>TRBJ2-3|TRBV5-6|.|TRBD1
TGTGCCAGCAGCCGCACAGGGGGCGAAACAGATACGCAGTATTTT
CASSRTGGETDTQYF
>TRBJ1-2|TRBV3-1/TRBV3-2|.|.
TGTGCCAGCAGCCAAGATAATTGGGCAGCAAACTATGGCTACACCTTC
CASSQDNWAANYGYTF
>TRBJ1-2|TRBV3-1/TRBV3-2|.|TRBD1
TGTGCCAGCAGCCAGGGACAGGGGAACTATGGCTACACCTTC
CASSQGQGNYGYTF
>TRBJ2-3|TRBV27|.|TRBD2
TGTGCCAGCACCCTATCGTTACTAGCGGGGGGTAGCACAGATACGCAGTATTTT
CASTLSLLAGGSTDTQYF
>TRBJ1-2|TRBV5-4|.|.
TGTGCCAGCAGCTTGAGAGGAACTAACTATGGCTACACCTTC
CASSLRGTNYGYTF
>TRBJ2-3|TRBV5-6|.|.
TGTGCCAGCAGCTTGTACAGGGACACAGATACGCAGTATTTT
CASSLYRDTDTQYF
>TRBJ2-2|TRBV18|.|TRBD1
TGTGCCAGCTCCTCCGGGACAGGGATCGTCGGGGAGCTGTTTTTT
CASSSGTGIVGELFF
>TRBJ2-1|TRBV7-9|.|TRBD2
TGTGCCAGCAGCTCGATTAGCGGGAGGGAGTTCTTC
CASSSISGREFF
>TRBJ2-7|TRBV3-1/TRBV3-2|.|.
TGTGCCAGCAGCCCGCGACTAAGGGGGGGGTACTCCTACGAGCAGTACTTC
CASSPRLRGGYSYEQYF
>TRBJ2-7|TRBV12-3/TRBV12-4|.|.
TGTGCCAGCAGTTTGACTGGAGCCTACGAGCAGTACTTC
CASSLTGAYEQYF
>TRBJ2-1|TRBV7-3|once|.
TGTGCCAGCAGCTTTCCGGGTTACAATGAGCAGTTCTTC
CASSFPGYNEQFF
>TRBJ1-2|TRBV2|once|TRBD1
TGTGCCAGCAACCTAGCCCGGGACAGGGTCTATGGCTACACCTTC
CASNLARDRVYGYTF